The clone carrying this T cell receptor (beta chain) was recorded at least ten times. Its target is not known. These data belong to a study of T cells in Graves' hyperthyroidism and ophthalmopathy. Study findings and constraints: Ophthalmopathy and stable hyperthyroidism were separated by a 13 V-J model.

Germline V gene sequence: CDR1 SNHLY, CDR2 FYNNEI. The CDR3 totals 11 residues. The germline V and J ends were trimmed by 3 bases and 7 bases, with 6 bases remaining between them. RNA transcripts provided the source from which TCR beta CDR3 regions were amplified. First-round RT-PCR of the TCR CDR3 relied on the HTBI primer set. MiXCR was run by TCRdb on the multiplex PCR reads, yielding one entry per CDR3 protein. The sample has fewer than 450,000 distinct CDR3 sequences, around 20% seen once. Material for sequencing was blood. The chain combines TRBV2 with TRBJ1-2, with D unresolved. The source is a young man with Graves' ophthalmopathy. In DNA form, the CDR3 reads TGTGCCAGCAGTGAGCTAGGTGGCTACACCTTC. Its protein is CASSELGGYTF.